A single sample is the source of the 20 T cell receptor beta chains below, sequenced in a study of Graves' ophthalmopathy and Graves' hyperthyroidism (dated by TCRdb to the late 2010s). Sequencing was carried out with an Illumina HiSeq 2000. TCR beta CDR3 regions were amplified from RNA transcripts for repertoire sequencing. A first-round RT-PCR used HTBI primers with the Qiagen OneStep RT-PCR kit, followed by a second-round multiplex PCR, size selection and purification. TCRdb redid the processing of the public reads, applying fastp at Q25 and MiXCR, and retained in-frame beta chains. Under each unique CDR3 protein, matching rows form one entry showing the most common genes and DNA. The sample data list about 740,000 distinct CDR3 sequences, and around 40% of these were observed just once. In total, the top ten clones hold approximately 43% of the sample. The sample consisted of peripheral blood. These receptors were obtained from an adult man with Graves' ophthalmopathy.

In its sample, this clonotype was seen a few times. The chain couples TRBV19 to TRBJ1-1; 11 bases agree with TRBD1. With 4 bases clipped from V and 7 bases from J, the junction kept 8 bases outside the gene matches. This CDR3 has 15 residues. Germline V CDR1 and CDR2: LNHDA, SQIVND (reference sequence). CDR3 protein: CASSTLGQGDGEAFF. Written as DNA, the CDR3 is TGTGCCAGTAGTACGCTGGGACAGGGGGACGGTGAAGCTTTCTTT. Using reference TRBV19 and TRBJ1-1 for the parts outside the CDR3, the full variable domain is DGGITQSPKYLFRKEGQNVTLSCEQNLNHDAMYWYRQDPGQGLRLIYYSQIVNDFQKGDIAEGYSVSREKKESFPLTVTSAQKNPTAFYLCASSTLGQGDGEAFFGQGTRLTVV.

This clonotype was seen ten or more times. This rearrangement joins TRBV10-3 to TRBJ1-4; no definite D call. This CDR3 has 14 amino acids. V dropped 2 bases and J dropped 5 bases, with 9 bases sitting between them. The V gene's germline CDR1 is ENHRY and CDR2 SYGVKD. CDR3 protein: CAISEPRINEKLFF. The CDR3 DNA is TGTGCCATCAGTGAGCCAAGGATAAATGAAAAACTGTTTTTT.

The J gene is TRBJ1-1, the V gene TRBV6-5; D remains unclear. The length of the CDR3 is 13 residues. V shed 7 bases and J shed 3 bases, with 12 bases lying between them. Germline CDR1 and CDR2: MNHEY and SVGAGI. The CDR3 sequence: CASKIGGDTEAFF. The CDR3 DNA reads TGTGCCAGCAAAATTGGCGGAGACACTGAAGCTTTCTTT.

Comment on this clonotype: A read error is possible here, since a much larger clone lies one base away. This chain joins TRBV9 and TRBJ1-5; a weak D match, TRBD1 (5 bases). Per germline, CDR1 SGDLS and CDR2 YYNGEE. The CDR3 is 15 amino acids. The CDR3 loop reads CASNVGVGSNQPQHF. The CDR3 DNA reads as TGTGCCAGCAACGTAGGGGTGGGATCCAATCAGCCCCAGCATTTT.

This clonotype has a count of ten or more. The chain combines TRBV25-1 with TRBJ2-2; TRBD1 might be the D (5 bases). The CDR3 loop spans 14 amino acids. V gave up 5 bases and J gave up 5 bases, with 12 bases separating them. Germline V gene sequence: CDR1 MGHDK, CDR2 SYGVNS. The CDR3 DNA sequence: TGTGCCAGCAGTTACGCGCGACAGACCGGGGAGCTGTTTTTT. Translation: CASSYARQTGELFF.

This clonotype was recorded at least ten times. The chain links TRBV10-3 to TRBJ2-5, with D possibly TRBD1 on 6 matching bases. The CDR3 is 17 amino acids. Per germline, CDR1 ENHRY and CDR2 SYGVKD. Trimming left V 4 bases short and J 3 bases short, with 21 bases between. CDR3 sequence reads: CAISAEYGGRGEETQYF. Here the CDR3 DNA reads TGTGCCATCAGTGCTGAATATGGCGGCAGGGGAGAAGAGACCCAGTACTTC.

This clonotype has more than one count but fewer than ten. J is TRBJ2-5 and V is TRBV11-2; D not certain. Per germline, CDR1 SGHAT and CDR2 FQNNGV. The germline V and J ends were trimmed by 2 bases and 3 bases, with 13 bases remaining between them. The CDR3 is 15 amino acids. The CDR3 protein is CASSLFESQEETQYF. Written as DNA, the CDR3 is TGTGCCAGCAGCTTATTCGAGTCGCAGGAAGAGACCCAGTACTTC.

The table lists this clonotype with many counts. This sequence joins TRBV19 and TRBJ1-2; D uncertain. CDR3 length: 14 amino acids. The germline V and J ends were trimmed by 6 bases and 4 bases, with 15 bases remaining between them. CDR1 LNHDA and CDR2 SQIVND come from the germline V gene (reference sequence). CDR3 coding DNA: TGTGCCAGTAGACCCCCGCTCGGAACCTATGGCTACACCTTC. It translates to CASRPPLGTYGYTF.

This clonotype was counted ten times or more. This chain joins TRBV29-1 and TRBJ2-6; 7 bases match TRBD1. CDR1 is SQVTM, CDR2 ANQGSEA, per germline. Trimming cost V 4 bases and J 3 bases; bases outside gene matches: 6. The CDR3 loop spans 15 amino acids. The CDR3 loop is CSVGETGIGANVLTF. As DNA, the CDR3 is TGCAGCGTTGGAGAGACAGGGATTGGGGCCAACGTCCTGACTTTC.

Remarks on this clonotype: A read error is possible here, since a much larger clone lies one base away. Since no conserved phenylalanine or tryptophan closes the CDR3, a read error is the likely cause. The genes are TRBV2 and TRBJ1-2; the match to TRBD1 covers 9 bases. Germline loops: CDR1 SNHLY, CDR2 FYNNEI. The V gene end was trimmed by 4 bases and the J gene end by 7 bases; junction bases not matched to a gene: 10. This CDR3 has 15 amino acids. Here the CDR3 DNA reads TGTGCCAGCAGTGTCCTACAGGGGGCCCGGGGTGGCTACACCCTC. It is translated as CASSVLQGARGGYTL.

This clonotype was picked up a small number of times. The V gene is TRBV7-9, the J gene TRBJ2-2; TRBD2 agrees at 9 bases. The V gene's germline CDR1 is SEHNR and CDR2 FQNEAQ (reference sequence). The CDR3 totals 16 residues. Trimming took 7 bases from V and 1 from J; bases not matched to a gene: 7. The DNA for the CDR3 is TGTGCCAGCATCCGCCGGACTAGCGAGAACACCGGGGAGCTGTTTTTT. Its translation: CASIRRTSENTGELFF.

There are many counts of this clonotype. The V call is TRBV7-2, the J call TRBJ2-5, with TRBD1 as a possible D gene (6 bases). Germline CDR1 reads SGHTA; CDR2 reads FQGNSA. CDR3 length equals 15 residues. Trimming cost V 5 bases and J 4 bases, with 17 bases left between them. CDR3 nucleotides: TGTGCCAGCAGCCAGGGGACGGAAGTACGAGAGACCCAGTACTTC. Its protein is CASSQGTEVRETQYF. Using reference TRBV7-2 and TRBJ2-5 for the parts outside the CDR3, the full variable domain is GAGVSQSPSNKVTEKGKDVELRCDPISGHTALYWYRQSLGQGLEFLIYFQGNSAPDKSGLPSDRFSAERTGGSVSTLTIQRTQQEDSAVYLCASSQGTEVRETQYFGPGTRLLVL.

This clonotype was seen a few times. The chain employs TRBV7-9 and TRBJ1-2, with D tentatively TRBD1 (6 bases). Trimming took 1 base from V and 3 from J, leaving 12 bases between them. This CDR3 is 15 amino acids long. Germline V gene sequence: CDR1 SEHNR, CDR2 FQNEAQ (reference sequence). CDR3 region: CASSLEQGGYYGYTF. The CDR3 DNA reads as TGTGCCAGCAGCTTAGAACAGGGCGGCTACTATGGCTACACCTTC. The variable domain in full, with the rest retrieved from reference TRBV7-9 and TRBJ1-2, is DTGVSQNPRHKITKRGQNVTFRCDPISEHNRLYWYRQTLGQGPEFLTYFQNEAQLEKSRLLSDRFSAERPKGSFSTLEIQRTEQGDSAMYLCASSLEQGGYYGYTFGSGTRLTVV.

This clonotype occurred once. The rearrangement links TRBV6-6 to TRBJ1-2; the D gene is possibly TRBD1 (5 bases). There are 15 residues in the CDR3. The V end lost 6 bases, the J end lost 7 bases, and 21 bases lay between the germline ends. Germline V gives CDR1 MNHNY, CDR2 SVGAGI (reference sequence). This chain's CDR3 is CASSVQAAGYAGYTF. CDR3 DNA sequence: TGTGCCAGCAGCGTTCAAGCGGCAGGGTACGCTGGCTACACCTTC.

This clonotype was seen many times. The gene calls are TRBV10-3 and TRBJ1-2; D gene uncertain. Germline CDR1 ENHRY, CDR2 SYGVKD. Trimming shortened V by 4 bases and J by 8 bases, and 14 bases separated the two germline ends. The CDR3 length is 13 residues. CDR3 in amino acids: CAISGDKNSGYTF. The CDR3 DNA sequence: TGTGCCATCAGTGGAGACAAAAACAGCGGCTACACCTTC.

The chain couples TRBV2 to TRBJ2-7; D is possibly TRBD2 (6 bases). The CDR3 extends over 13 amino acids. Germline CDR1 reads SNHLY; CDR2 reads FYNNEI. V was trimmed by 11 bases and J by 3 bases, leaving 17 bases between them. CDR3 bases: TGTGCCCCCCGCGAGGGAGGTAGCTACGAGCAGTACTTC. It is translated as CAPREGGSYEQYF.

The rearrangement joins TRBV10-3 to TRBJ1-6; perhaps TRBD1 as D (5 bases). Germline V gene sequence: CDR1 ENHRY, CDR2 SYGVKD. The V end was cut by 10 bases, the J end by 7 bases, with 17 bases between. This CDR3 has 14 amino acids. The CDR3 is CASTRAGINSPLHF. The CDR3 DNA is TGTGCCAGCACTCGGGCAGGGATAAATTCACCCCTCCACTTT.

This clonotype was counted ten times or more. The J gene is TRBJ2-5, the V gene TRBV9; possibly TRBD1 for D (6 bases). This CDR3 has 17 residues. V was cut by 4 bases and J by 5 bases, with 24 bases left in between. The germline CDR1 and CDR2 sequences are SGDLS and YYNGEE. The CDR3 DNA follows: TGTGCCAGCAGCCCCCCCCCGGGCAGGGGATTCGGGGAGACCCAGTACTTC. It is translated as CASSPPPGRGFGETQYF.

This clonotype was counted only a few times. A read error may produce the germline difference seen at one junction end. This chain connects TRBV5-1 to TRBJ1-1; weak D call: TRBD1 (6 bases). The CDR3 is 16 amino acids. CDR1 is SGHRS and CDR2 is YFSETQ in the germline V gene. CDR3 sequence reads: CASSPTGGRPDTEAFF. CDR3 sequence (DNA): TGTGCCAGCAGCCCGACCGGGGGCAGACCGGACACTGAAGCTTTCTTT.

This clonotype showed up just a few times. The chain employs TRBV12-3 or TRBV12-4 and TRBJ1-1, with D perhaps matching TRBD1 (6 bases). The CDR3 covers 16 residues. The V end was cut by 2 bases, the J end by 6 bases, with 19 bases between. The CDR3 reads CASSLLAGAEGAEAFF. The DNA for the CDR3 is TGTGCCAGCAGTTTACTGGCGGGGGCCGAGGGGGCTGAAGCTTTCTTT.